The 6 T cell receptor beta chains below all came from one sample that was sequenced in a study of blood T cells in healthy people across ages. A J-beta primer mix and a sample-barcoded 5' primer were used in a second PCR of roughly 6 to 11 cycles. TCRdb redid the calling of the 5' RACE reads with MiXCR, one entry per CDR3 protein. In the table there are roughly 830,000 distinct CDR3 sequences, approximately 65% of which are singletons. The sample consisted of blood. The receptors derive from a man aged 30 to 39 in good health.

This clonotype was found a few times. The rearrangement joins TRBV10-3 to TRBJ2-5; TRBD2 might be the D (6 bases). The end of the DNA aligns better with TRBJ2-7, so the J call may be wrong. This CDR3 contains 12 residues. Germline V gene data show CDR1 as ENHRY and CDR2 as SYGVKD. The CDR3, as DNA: TGTGCCTCCCGTCAGTTGGGGGGCGAGCAGTACTTC. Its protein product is CASRQLGGEQYF.

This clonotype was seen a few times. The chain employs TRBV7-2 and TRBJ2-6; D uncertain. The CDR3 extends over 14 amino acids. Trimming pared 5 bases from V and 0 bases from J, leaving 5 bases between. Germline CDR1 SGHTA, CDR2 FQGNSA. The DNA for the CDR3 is TGTGCCAGCAGCGCCACCTCTGGGGCCAACGTCCTGACTTTC. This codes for CASSATSGANVLTF.

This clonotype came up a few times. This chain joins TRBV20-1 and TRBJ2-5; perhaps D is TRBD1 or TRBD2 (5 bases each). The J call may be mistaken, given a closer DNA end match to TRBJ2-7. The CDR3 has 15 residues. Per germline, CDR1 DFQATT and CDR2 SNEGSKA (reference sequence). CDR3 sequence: CSASISLRGGYEQYF. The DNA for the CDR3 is TGCAGTGCTAGTATCTCTCTCCGGGGCGGTTACGAGCAGTACTTC.

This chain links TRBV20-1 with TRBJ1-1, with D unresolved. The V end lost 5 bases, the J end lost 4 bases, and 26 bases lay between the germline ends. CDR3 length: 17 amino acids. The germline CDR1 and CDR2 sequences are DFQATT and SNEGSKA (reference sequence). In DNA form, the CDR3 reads TGCAGTGCTGTAACCATCCGGACCCGAACGGGCGGCACTGAAGCTTTCTTT. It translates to CSAVTIRTRTGGTEAFF.

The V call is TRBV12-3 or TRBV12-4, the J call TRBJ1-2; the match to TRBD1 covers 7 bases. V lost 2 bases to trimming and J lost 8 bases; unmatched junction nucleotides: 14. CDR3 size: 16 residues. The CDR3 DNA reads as TGTGCCAGCAGTTTAACACCACAGGAGCCAGGGGGGGGCTACACCTTC. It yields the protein CASSLTPQEPGGGYTF.

The CDR3 DNA reads as TGCGGCGCGACTAGCCTTAACTCCTACGAGCAGTACTTC. Protein: CGATSLNSYEQYF. The gene calls are TRBV29-1 and TRBJ2-7; TRBD2 matches 7 bases. The CDR3 has 13 residues. The germline gives CDR1 SQVTM, CDR2 ANQGSEA.